One sample yielded the 4 T cell receptor beta chains listed below, sequenced in a study of blood T cells in healthy people across ages. Primed by a sample-barcoded 5' primer and a J-beta primer mix, a second PCR proceeded for roughly 7 to 12 cycles. TCRdb re-called the 5' RACE reads with MiXCR, one entry per CDR3 protein. This sample has about 380,000 distinct CDR3 sequences, with 52% found just once. The material sequenced was blood. The receptors were sampled from a man in his 60s in good health.

The chain carries TRBV24-1 and TRBJ2-1, with D hard to call. Trimming shortened V by 1 base and J by 12 bases, and 12 bases separated the two germline ends. CDR3 length: 13 amino acids. CDR1 is KGHDR, CDR2 SFDVKD, per germline. The CDR3 here is CATSDFWASGQFF. The CDR3 DNA reads TGTGCCACCAGTGATTTTTGGGCCTCAGGGCAGTTCTTC.

Comment on this clonotype: This may be a read error: a much more frequent sequence differs by one nucleotide. The rearrangement uses TRBV6-1 and TRBJ2-1; 9 bases agree with TRBD1. Matching the DNA end better, TRBJ2-7 makes the J call doubtful. The CDR3 extends over 17 amino acids. Germline values: CDR1 MNHNS, CDR2 SASEGT. The CDR3 nucleotides read TGTGCCAGCAGTCGCTTCCGGGACAGGGTCACCTACAATGAGCAGTACTTC. Encoded protein: CASSRFRDRVTYNEQYF.

The rearrangement links TRBV12-3 or TRBV12-4 to TRBJ2-3, with D perhaps being TRBD1 or TRBD2 (5 bases each). The CDR3 runs 13 residues. V was pared by 7 bases and J by 3 bases, with 11 bases between. The CDR3 loop is CASMGELTDTQYF. The CDR3, as DNA: TGTGCCAGCATGGGGGAGTTGACAGATACGCAGTATTTT.

The rearrangement joins TRBV12-3 or TRBV12-4 to TRBJ2-1, with 7 bases identical to TRBD1. CDR3 length: 14 residues. V dropped 7 bases and J dropped 3; count of bases not matched to a gene: 6. This CDR3 reads CASNKGDSYNEQFF. The CDR3 coding sequence is TGTGCCAGCAACAAAGGGGACAGCTACAATGAGCAGTTCTTC.